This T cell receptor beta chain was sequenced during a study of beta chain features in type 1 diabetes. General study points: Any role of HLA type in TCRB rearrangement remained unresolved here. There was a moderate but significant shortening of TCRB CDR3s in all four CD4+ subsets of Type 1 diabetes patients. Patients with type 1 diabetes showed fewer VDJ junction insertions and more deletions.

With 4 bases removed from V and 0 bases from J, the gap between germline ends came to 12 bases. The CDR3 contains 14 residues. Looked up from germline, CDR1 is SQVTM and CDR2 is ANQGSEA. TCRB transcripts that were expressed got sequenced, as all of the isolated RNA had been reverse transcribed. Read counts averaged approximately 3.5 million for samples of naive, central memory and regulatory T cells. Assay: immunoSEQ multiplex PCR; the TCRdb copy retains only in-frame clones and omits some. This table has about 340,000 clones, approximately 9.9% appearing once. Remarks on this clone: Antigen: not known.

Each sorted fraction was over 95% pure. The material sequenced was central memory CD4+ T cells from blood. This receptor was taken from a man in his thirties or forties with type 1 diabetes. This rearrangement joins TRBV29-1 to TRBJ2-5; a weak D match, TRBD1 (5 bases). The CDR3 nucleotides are TGCAGCGTTGTACCTAAGGGGTACCAAGAGACCCAGTACTTC. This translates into CSVVPKGYQETQYF.